The clone carrying this T cell receptor beta chain was seen repeatedly, ten times or more. Its antigen is as yet unknown. The CDR3 runs to 13 residues. The V gene lost 3 bases and the J gene lost 1 base, with 6 bases spanning the gap. Germline V gives CDR1 MRHNA, CDR2 SNTAGT. From the reads, TCRdb called clonotypes with MiXCR, one entry per CDR3 protein. The sample yields 100,000 to 150,000 distinct CDR3 sequences, approximately 30% seen once. This entry belongs to a study of T cell repertoires in cytomegalovirus infection. In the study overall: Matching HLA type, along with CMV infection, was indicated by public TCR beta signatures.

General study findings and limits: Using cumulative public TCR beta family frequency, the authors identified those who carried CMV together with the relevant HLA. There were HLA-C-restricted CMV-specific TCR beta clonotypes dominating the ex vivo response.

The receptor comes from a human donor in good health (CMV status not recorded). Some clones in this sample may be carry-over from other donors' samples. The chain combines TRBV6-4 with TRBJ1-1, with D unresolved. The sample here was CD8+ T cells from cultured PBMCs, taken from culture after CMV antigen stimulation. CDR3 sequence (DNA): TGTGCCAGCAGTGAAATCCCGAACACTGAAGCTTTCTTT. Translated: CASSEIPNTEAFF.